The present T cell receptor beta chain was sequenced within a study of CD8 T cells in Susac syndrome. The V and J ends lost 4 bases and 0 bases, in that order; junction bases with no gene match: 5. In germline, CDR1 is SGHRS, CDR2 YFSETQ. The CDR3 has 16 residues. A quantity of about 0.45 to 1 ug RNA underwent reverse transcription using random hexamers. TCRdb ran MiXCR on the immunoSEQ multiplex PCR reads and lists one entry per CDR3 protein. Seen here are a few hundred thousand distinct CDR3 sequences, about 92% observed once, and the top ten hold approximately 0.065%. General study points: Regarding the TCR sequencing and HLA analysis, the study admitted that a relatively small number of individuals were involved.

On this clonotype: Its specificity is unknown.

The multiple sclerosis control group consisted of treatment-naive patients whose relapsing-remitting disease, which was either stable or active, fulfilled revised McDonald criteria. The sequence derives from a human donor with multiple sclerosis. This chain links TRBV5-1 with TRBJ2-2; 8 positions match TRBD1. Input material: CD4+ T cells from PBMCs. CDR3 protein: CASSLLTGANTGELFF. The CDR3 DNA reads TGCGCCAGCAGCCTGTTGACAGGGGCGAACACCGGGGAGCTGTTTTTT.